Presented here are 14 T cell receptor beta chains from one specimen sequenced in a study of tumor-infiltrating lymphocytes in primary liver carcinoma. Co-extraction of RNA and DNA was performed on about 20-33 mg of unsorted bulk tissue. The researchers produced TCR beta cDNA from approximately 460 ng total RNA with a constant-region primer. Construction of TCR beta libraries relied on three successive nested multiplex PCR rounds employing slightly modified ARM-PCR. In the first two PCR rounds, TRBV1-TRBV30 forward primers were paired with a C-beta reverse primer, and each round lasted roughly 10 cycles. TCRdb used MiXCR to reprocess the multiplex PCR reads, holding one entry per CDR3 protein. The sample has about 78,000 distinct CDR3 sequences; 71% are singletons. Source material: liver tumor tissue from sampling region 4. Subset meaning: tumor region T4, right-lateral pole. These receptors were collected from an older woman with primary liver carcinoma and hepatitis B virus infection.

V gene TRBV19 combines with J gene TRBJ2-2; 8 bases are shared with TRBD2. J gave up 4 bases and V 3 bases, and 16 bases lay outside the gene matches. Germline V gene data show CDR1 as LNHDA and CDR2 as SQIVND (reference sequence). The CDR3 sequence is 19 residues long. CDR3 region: CASSIWGQREQWGTGELFF. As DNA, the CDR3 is TGTGCCAGTAGTATCTGGGGCCAGCGGGAGCAATGGGGCACCGGGGAGCTGTTTTTT.

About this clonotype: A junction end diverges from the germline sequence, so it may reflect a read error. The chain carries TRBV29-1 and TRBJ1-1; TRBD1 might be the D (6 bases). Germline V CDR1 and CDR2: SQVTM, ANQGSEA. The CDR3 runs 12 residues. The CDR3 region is CSVEGGKAEVFF. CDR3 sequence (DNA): TGTAGCGTTGAGGGGGGGAAGGCTGAAGTTTTCTTT.

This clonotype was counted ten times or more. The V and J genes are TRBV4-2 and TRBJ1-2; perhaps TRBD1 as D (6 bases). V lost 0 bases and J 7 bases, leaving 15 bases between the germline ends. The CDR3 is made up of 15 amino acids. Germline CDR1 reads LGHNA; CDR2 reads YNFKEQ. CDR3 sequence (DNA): TGTGCCAGCAGCCAAGATGGCGGCAGGGGTCGTGGCTACACCTTC. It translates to CASSQDGGRGRGYTF.

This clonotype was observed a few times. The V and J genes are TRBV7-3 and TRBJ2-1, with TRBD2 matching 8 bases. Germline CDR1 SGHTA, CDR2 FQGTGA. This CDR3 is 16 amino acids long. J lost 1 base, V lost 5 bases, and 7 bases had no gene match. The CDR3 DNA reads TGTGCCAGCAGCCCGGGGGGGGGCAGTTCCTACAATGAGCAGTTCTTC. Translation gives CASSPGGGSSYNEQFF.

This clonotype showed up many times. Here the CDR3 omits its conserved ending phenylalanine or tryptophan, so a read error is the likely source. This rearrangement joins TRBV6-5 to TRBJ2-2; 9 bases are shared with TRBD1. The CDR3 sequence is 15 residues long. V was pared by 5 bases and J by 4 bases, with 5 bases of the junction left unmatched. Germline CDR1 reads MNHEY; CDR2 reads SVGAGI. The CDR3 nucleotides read TGTGCCAGCAGTACCTACAGGGGGCTCACCGGGGAGCTGTTTTCT. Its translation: CASSTYRGLTGELFS.

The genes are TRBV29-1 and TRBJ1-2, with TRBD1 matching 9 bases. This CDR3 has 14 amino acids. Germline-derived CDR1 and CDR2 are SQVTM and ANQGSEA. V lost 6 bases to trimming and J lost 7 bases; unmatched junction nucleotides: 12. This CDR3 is CSVPLGDRAGGYTF. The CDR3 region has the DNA TGCAGCGTCCCCCTGGGGGACAGGGCGGGTGGCTACACCTTC.

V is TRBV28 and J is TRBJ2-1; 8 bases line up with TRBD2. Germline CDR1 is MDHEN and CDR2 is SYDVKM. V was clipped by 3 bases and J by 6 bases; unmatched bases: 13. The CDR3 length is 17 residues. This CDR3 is CASSFQQRESWRNEQFF. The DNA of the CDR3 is TGTGCCAGCAGTTTTCAACAGCGGGAGTCGTGGCGCAATGAGCAGTTCTTC. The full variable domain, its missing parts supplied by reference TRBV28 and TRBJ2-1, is DVKVTQSSRYLVKRTGEKVFLECVQDMDHENMFWYRQDPGLGLRLIYFSYDVKMKEKGDIPEGYSVSREKKERFSLILESASTNQTSMYLCASSFQQRESWRNEQFFGPGTRLTVL.

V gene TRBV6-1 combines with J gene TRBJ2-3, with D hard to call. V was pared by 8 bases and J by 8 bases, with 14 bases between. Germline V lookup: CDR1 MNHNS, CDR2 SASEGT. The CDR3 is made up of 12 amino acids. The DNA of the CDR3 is TGTGCCAGCGAAGGTGTGTGGGGTACGCAGTATTTT. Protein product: CASEGVWGTQYF.

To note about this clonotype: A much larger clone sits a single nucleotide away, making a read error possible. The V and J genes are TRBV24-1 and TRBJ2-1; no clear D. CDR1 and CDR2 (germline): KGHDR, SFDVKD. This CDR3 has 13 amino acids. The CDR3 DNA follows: TGTGCCACCAGTGATTTGAAGGGAACTGTGCAGTCCTTC. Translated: CATSDLKGTVQSF.

In DNA, the CDR3 is TGTGCCAGCAGTCTCGGACAGGATACCTACGAGCAGTACTTC. This translates into CASSLGQDTYEQYF. V gene TRBV12-3 or TRBV12-4 combines with J gene TRBJ2-7; TRBD1 agrees at 7 bases. Trimming removed 5 bases from V and 2 bases from J; junction bases left unmatched: 6. The CDR3 loop spans 14 amino acids.

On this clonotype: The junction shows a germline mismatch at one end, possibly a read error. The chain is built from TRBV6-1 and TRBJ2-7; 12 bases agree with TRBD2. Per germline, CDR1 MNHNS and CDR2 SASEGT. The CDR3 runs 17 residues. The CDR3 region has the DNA TGTGCCAGCAGTGAAAGATCTCCTAGCGGGAGGGTTACCGAGCAGCACTTC. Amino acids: CASSERSPSGRVTEQHF.

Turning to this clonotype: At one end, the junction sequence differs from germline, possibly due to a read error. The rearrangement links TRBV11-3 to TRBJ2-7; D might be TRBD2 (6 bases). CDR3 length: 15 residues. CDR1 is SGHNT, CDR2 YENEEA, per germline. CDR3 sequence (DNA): TGTGCTAGCAGCCTAGAACCGGGCGGGGCCTGGGAGCAGTGCTTC. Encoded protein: CASSLEPGGAWEQCF.

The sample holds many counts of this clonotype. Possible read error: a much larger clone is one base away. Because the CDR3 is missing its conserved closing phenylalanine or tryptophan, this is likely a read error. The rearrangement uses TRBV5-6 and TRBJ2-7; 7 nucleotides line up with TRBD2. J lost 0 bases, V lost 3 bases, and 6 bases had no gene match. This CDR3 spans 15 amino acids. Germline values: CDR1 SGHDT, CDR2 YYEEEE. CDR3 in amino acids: CASSSRIAGSYEQYL. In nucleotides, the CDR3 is TGTGCCAGCAGCTCCCGGATAGCGGGCTCCTACGAGCAGTACCTC.

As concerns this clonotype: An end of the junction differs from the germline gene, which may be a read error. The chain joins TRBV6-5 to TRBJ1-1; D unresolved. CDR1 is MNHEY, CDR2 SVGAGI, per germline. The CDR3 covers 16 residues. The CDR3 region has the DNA TGTGCTAGCAGTTACTCCCCCCCCATGTACAACACTGAAGCTTTCTTT. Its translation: CASSYSPPMYNTEAFF.